This T cell receptor beta chain derives from a study of OX40 agonist ivuxolimab in advanced cancers. In the study overall: Given to patients was ivuxolimab, an agonistic anti-OX40 (CD134) antibody. Across the patients, intravenous ivuxolimab was delivered every 2 weeks at 0.01 to 10 mg/kg. A diagnosis of hepatocellular carcinoma, melanoma, renal cell or head and neck cancer was present in dose-escalation patients. Treatment received earlier with anti-PD-1, anti-PD-L1 or anti-CTLA-4 agents was allowed, and over 35% had some.

The CDR3 sequence is 15 residues long. From germline, CDR1 is LGHNT and CDR2 FRNRAP. Trimming cost V 3 bases and J 0 bases, with 11 bases left between them. The repertoire was sequenced with immunoSEQ multiplex PCR; TCRdb's copy has only in-frame clones and lacks some. The data hold about 21,000 clones, with approximately 89% observed a single time. Sample: CD4+ or CD8+ T cells sorted from blood, taken in a trial of the OX40 agonist ivuxolimab. The chain uses TRBV12-5 and TRBJ1-1; D may be TRBD1 (6 bases). The receptor was isolated from an adult with an advanced solid tumor such as melanoma, head and neck, liver or kidney cancer. This CDR3 reads CASGFSRTVNTEAFF. CDR3 coding DNA: TGTGCTAGTGGTTTCAGCCGGACAGTGAACACTGAAGCTTTCTTT.